This TCR beta chain was recovered during a study of control samples from healthy donors and cancer patients. The germline V gene encodes CDR1 SGHNT and CDR2 YENEEA. CDR3 length: 18 residues. The J segment lost 4 bases and the V segment lost 4 bases, leaving 15 bases of the junction unmatched. Profiling relied on immunoSEQ multiplex PCR, and the TCRdb table lists in-frame clones only, not all of them. This sample has some 120,000 clones, with less than 95% found just once. The receptor comes from a man aged 25-40 years in good health. The chain couples TRBV11-3 to TRBJ2-5; 10 positions match TRBD2. The material sequenced was blood. As DNA, the CDR3 is TGTGCCAGCAGCTCCGGAAAGCGGGGGGGCCCGACCAGAGAGACCCAGTACTTC. Amino acid sequence: CASSSGKRGGPTRETQYF.